These T cell receptor beta chains were read from a single sample in a study of T cells in tuberculosis. The data were produced by immunoSEQ multiplex PCR, yet TCRdb's version contains in-frame clones alone and is incomplete. The table records 54,000 or so clones, about 86% of them present only once. The sample consisted of CD1b-GMM tetramer-negative cells sorted from PBMCs. The receptors shown here come from an adult woman with latent tuberculosis. CDR3s include the opening cysteine and the closing phenylalanine or tryptophan. A D gene is named only where the DNA matches it firmly. The size field is filled for only some rows; it gives once, few, many or a size class.

CDR3 length | clone size | J gene | V gene | D gene | CDR3 protein | CDR3 DNA
15 | - | TRBJ2-2 | TRBV5-1 | TRBD2 | CASSSRGENTGELFF | TGCGCCAGCAGCAGTCGGGGGGAGAACACCGGGGAGCTGTTTTTT
11 | - | TRBJ2-7 | TRBV28 | - | CASSSRGKQYF | TGTGCCAGCAGTAGCCGGGGAAAGCAGTACTTC
14 | - | TRBJ1-5 | TRBV28 | - | CASGTQGDNQPQHF | TGTGCCAGCGGAACACAGGGCGACAATCAGCCCCAGCATTTT
15 | - | TRBJ2-3 | TRBV4-1 | TRBD2 | CASSQVAGSTDTQYF | TGCGCCAGCAGCCAAGTAGCGGGAAGCACAGATACGCAGTATTTT
13 | - | TRBJ2-5 | TRBV28 | - | CASSPQGRETQYF | TGTGCCAGCAGTCCACAGGGTAGAGAGACCCAGTACTTC
18 | few | TRBJ1-2 | TRBV7-2 | - | CASSLTITEGALRYGYTF | TGTGCCAGCAGCTTAACCATAACCGAAGGGGCCTTACGCTATGGCTACACCTTC
12 | once | TRBJ1-2 | TRBV28 | - | CASNGGAYGYTF | TGTGCCAGCAATGGGGGCGCGTATGGCTACACCTTC
16 | - | TRBJ2-3 | TRBV7-6 | - | CASSSQAGSSTDTQYF | TGTGCCAGCAGCTCCCAAGCGGGCTCTTCCACAGATACGCAGTATTTT
14 | - | TRBJ2-7 | TRBV7-9 | TRBD1 | CASSSGQGGNEQYF | TGTGCCAGCAGCTCGGGACAGGGGGGCAACGAGCAGTACTTC
15 | - | TRBJ1-3 | TRBV18 | - | CASSVSKSSGNTIYF | TGTGCCAGCTCTGTTAGCAAATCCTCTGGAAACACCATATATTTT
11 | - | TRBJ2-1 | TRBV20-1 | - | CSPESGNEQFF | TGCAGCCCGGAGTCTGGGAATGAGCAGTTCTTC
15 | - | TRBJ1-6 | TRBV6-5 | TRBD1 | CASTPGGQGSSPLHF | TGTGCCAGCACCCCCGGGGGACAGGGGAGTTCACCCCTCCACTTT
16 | - | TRBJ1-6 | TRBV28 | TRBD1 | CASTGDSSSYNSPLHF | TGTGCCAGCACGGGGGACAGTAGCTCCTATAATTCACCCCTCCACTTT
12 | large | TRBJ1-2 | TRBV30 | - | CAWSVGGVGYTF | TGTGCCTGGAGTGTAGGGGGGGTTGGCTACACCTTC
13 | - | TRBJ2-5 | TRBV11-2 | TRBD2 | CASSPRLAGERYF | TGTGCCAGCAGCCCCCGACTAGCGGGCGAACGGTACTTC
13 | once | TRBJ2-2 | TRBV6-1 | - | CASSAPGTGELFF | TGTGCCAGCAGTGCCCCGGGAACCGGGGAGCTGTTTTTT
17 | - | TRBJ2-1 | TRBV4-1 | TRBD2 | CASSQERSSGRSDEQFF | TGCGCCAGCAGCCAAGAACGCTCTAGCGGGAGATCGGATGAGCAGTTCTTC
14 | - | TRBJ2-1 | TRBV5-1 | - | CASSLPLGAGEQFF | TGCGCCAGCAGCTTACCCTTGGGGGCAGGTGAGCAGTTCTTC
15 | - | TRBJ2-1 | TRBV7-6 | - | CASSPDTRSYNEQFF | TGTGCCAGCAGCCCGGACACACGGAGTTACAATGAGCAGTTCTTC
12 | - | TRBJ1-5 | TRBV28 | - | CASSTGNQPQHF | TGTGCCAGCTCTACAGGGAATCAGCCCCAGCATTTT
13 | - | TRBJ2-7 | TRBV7-2 | - | CASARTSAYEQYF | TGTGCCAGCGCGCGGACTTCGGCCTACGAGCAGTACTTC
16 | - | TRBJ2-5 | TRBV4-3 | TRBD1 | CASSQGVRGHQETQYF | TGCGCCAGCAGCCAAGGGGTCAGGGGGCACCAAGAGACCCAGTACTTC
16 | - | TRBJ1-5 | TRBV7-9 | - | CASSLGQGFGGQPQHF | TGTGCCAGCAGCTTAGGGCAGGGGTTTGGTGGTCAGCCCCAGCATTTT
18 | - | TRBJ2-1 | TRBV10-3 | TRBD1 | CAISVGQGLWRDNHEQFF | TGTGCCATCAGTGTGGGACAGGGGTTGTGGCGGGATAACCATGAGCAGTTCTTC
14 | - | TRBJ1-2 | TRBV5-4 | TRBD1 | CASSLTGGHYGYTF | TGTGCCAGCAGCTTAACAGGGGGCCACTATGGCTACACCTTC